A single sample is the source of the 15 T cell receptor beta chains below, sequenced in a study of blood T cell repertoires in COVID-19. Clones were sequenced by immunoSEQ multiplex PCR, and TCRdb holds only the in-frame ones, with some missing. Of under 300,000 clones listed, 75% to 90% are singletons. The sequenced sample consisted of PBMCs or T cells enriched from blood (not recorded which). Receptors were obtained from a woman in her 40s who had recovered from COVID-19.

The CDR3 nucleotides are TGTGCCAGCTCACCACTACCCAGGGGGAATGAAAAACTGTTTTTT. Protein product: CASSPLPRGNEKLFF. The V gene is TRBV18, the J gene TRBJ1-4; 7 bases line up with TRBD1. This CDR3 contains 15 residues. Losses at the gene ends were 1 base for V and 5 bases for J; bases not matched to a gene: 4. Germline loops: CDR1 KGHSH, CDR2 LQKENI. Using reference TRBV18 and TRBJ1-4 for the parts outside the CDR3, the full variable domain is NAGVMQNPRHLVRRRGQEARLRCSPMKGHSHVYWYRQLPEEGLKFMVYLQKENIIDESGMPKERFSAEFPKEGPSILRIQQVVRGDSAAYFCASSPLPRGNEKLFFGSGTQLSVL.

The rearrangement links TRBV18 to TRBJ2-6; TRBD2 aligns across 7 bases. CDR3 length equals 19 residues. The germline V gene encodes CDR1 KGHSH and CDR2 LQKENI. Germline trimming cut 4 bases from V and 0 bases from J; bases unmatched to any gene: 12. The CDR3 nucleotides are TGTGCCAGCTCACGGACACAGCGGGGAAGTAACTCTGGGGCCAACGTCCTGACTTTC. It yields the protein CASSRTQRGSNSGANVLTF.

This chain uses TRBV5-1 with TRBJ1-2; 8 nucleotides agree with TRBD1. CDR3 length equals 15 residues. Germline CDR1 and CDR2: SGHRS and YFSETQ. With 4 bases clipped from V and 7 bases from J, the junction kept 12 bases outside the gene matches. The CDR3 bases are TGCGCCAGCAGCCTAGATCAAGGACAGGGATCTGGCTACACCTTC. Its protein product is CASSLDQGQGSGYTF.

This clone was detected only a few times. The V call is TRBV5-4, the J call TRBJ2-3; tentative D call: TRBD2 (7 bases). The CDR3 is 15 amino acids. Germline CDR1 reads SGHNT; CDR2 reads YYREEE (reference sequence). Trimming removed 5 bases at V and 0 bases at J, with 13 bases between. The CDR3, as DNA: TGTGCCAGCAGTTCCCGGGGGGCTAGCACAGATACGCAGTATTTT. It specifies CASSSRGASTDTQYF.

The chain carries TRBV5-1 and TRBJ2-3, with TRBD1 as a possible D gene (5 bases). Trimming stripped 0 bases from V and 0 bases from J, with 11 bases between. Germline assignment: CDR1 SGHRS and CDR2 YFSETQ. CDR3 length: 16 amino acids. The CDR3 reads CASSLAAGPSTDTQYF. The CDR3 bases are TGCGCCAGCAGCTTGGCCGCAGGGCCGAGCACAGATACGCAGTATTTT.

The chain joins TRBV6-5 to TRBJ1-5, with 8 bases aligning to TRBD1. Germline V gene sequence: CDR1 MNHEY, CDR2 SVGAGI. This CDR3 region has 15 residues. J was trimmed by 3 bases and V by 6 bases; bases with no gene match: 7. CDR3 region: CASRVDREANQPQHF. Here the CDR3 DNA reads TGTGCCAGCAGGGTGGACAGGGAGGCCAATCAGCCCCAGCATTTT.

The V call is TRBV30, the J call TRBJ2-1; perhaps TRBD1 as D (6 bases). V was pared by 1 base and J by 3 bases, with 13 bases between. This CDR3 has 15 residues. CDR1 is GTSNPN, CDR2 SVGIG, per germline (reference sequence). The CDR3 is CAWSGRTVNYNEQFF. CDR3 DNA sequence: TGTGCCTGGAGTGGGAGGACAGTCAACTACAATGAGCAGTTCTTC.

CDR3 DNA: TGTGCCAGCTCACCGGAGAGTCAGAATGAAGCTTTCTTT. Encoded protein: CASSPESQNEAFF. The genes are TRBV18 and TRBJ1-1; no clear D. The CDR3 covers 13 residues. V was trimmed by 3 bases and J by 7 bases, leaving 12 bases between them. Per germline, CDR1 KGHSH and CDR2 LQKENI.

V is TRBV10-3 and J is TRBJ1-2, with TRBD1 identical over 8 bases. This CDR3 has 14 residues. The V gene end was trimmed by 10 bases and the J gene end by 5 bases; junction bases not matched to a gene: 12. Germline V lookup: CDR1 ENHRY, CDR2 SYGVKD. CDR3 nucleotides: TGTGCCACCAGCTATCAGGGGGCGAGGTATGGCTACACCTTC. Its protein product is CATSYQGARYGYTF.

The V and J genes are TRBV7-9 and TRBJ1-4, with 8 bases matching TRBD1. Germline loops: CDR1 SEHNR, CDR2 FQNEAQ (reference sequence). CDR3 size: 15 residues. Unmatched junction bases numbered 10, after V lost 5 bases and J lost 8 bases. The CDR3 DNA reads TGTGCCAGCAGCCTTCGACAGGGGCAGGAAGAAAAACTGTTTTTT. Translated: CASSLRQGQEEKLFF.

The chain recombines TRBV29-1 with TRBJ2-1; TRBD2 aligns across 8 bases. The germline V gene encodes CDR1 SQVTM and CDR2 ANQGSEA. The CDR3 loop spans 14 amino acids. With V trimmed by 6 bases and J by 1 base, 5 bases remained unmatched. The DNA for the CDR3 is TGCAGCGTGCTACTAGCGGTATCCTACAATGAGCAGTTCTTC. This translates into CSVLLAVSYNEQFF.

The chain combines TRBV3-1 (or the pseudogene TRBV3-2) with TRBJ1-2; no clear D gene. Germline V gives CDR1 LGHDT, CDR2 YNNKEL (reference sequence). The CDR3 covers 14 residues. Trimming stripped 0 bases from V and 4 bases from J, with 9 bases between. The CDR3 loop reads CASSQDYLGYGYTF. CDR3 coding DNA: TGTGCCAGCAGCCAAGATTATCTCGGCTATGGCTACACCTTC.

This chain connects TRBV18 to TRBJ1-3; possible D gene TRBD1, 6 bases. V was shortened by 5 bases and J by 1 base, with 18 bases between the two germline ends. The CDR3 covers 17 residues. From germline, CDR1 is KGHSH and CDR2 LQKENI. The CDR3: CASSDQQQGSSGNTIYF. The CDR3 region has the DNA TGTGCCAGCTCAGATCAACAACAGGGATCGTCTGGAAACACCATATATTTT.

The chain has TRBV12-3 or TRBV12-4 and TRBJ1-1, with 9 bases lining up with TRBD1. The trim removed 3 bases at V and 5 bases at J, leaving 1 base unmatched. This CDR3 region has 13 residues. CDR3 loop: CASSFGTGTEAFF. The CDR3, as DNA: TGTGCCAGCAGTTTCGGGACAGGGACTGAAGCTTTCTTT.

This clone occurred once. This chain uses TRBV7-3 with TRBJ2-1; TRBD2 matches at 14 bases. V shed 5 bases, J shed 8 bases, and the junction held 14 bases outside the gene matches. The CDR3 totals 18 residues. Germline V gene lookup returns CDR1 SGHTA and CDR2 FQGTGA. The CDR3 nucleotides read TGTGCCAGCAGCCCCCCCCCGAGACTAGCGGGAGGGGTGGATGAGCAGTTCTTC. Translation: CASSPPPRLAGGVDEQFF.